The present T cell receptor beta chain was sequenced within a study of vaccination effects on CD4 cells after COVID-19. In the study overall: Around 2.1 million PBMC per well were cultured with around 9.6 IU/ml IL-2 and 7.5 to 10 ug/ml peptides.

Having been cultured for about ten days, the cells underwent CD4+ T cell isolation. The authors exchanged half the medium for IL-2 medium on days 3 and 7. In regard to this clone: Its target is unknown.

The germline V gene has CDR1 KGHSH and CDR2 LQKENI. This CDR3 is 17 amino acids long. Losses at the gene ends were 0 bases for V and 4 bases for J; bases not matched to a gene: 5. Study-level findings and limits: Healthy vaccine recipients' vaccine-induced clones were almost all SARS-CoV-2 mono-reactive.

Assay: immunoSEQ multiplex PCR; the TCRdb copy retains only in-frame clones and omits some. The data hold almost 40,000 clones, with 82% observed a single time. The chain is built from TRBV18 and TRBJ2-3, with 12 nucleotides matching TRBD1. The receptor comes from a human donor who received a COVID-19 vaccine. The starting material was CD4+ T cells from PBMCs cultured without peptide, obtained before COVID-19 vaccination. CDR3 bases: TGTGCCAGCTCACCACCTAGGGGGACAGGGGGCGCAGATACGCAGTATTTT. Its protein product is CASSPPRGTGGADTQYF.